One sample yielded the 23 T cell receptor beta chains listed below, sequenced in a study of Graves' ophthalmopathy and Graves' hyperthyroidism. Beta-chain TCR CDR3 regions were amplified from RNA transcripts. First-round RT-PCR employed HTBI primers, with a second-round multiplex PCR after it. TCRdb re-called the multiplex PCR reads through MiXCR, storing one row per CDR3 protein. The repertoire consists of around 600,000 distinct CDR3 sequences, with roughly 41% occurring once and the leading ten covering around 3.3%. The sequenced sample consisted of peripheral blood. The receptors derive from an adult man with Graves' ophthalmopathy.

The rearrangement uses TRBV5-5 and TRBJ1-2; 8 positions agree with TRBD1. The CDR3 runs to 16 residues. CDR1 SGHKS and CDR2 YYEKEE come from the germline V gene (reference sequence). Losses at the gene ends were 0 bases for V and 2 bases for J; bases not matched to a gene: 6. The DNA for the CDR3 is TGTGCCAGCAGCTTGGTCGGACAGGGCGAAAACTATGGCTACACCTTC. Translating it yields CASSLVGQGENYGYTF.

This clonotype showed up many times. The J gene is TRBJ2-6, the V gene TRBV6-5; TRBD2 is a possible D gene (5 bases). Germline V gene lookup returns CDR1 MNHEY and CDR2 SVGAGI. The CDR3 runs 16 residues. Trimming took 2 bases from V and 4 from J, leaving 12 bases between them. DNA for the CDR3: TGTGCCAGCAGTTACGGTAGAGGGCTCGGGGCCAACGTCCTGACTTTC. Its translation: CASSYGRGLGANVLTF.

This sequence joins TRBV20-1 and TRBJ1-2, with a weak D call TRBD1 (5 bases). Germline assignment: CDR1 DFQATT and CDR2 SNEGSKA (reference sequence). V lost 3 bases and J lost 0, with 14 bases in between. CDR3 length: 15 residues. CDR3 nucleotide sequence: TGCAGTGCTAGGCACAGGCAGATCACTAACTATGGCTACACCTTC. Translating it yields CSARHRQITNYGYTF.

As to this clonotype: This likely came from a read error, as a far larger clone is one base away. The chain has TRBV12-3 or TRBV12-4 and TRBJ2-2; D possibly corresponds to TRBD2 (5 bases). This CDR3 has 11 residues. CDR3 sequence (DNA): TGTGCCAGCAGTGGTGGTGGGGAGCTGCTTTTT. Protein: CASSGGGELLF.

J is TRBJ1-1 and V is TRBV7-2; D may be TRBD1 (5 bases). V gave up 5 bases and J gave up 11 bases, with 12 bases separating them. Germline V gene sequence: CDR1 SGHTA, CDR2 FQGNSA. The CDR3 totals 11 residues. The CDR3 sequence: CASSQRGRAFF. The CDR3 DNA follows: TGTGCCAGCAGCCAGCGGGGGAGGGCTTTCTTT.

The genes are TRBV25-1 and TRBJ2-6; D might be TRBD1 (6 bases). CDR3 length equals 16 residues. Germline assignment: CDR1 MGHDK and CDR2 SYGVNS. The germline V and J ends were trimmed by 5 bases and 4 bases, with 15 bases remaining between them. CDR3 DNA sequence: TGTGCCAGCAGTTCCCCCCCCGGGACAGGGGCCAACGTCCTGACTTTC. It encodes CASSSPPGTGANVLTF.

Ten or more counts support this clonotype. This sequence joins TRBV7-9 and TRBJ1-1, with TRBD1 matching 9 bases. Trimming cost V 4 bases and J 1 base; bases outside gene matches: 16. Germline V lookup: CDR1 SEHNR, CDR2 FQNEAQ (reference sequence). CDR3 length: 19 residues. CDR3 loop: CASSSYYTDRGPQNTEAFF. CDR3 sequence (DNA): TGTGCCAGCAGCTCATATTACACGGACAGGGGCCCACAGAACACTGAAGCTTTCTTT.

In nucleotides, the CDR3 is TGTGCCAGCAGCCCGGGACAGGGGGCAGTTAATTCACCCCTCCACTTT. Its protein product is CASSPGQGAVNSPLHF. V gene TRBV12-3 or TRBV12-4 combines with J gene TRBJ1-6; 12 nucleotides line up with TRBD1. With V trimmed by 6 bases and J by 6 bases, 6 bases remained unmatched. The CDR3 sequence is 16 residues long.

This clonotype was recorded at least ten times. The chain carries TRBV9 and TRBJ2-7; TRBD2 matches at 15 bases. The length of the CDR3 is 15 residues. Germline V gene data show CDR1 as SGDLS and CDR2 as YYNGEE. The trim removed 3 bases at V and 3 bases at J, leaving 1 base unmatched. In DNA form, the CDR3 reads TGTGCCAGCAGCGGGACTAGCGGGGGGGTCTACGAGCAGTACTTC. Protein sequence: CASSGTSGGVYEQYF.

A word on this clonotype: This likely comes from a read error, as the CDR3 has no conserved phenylalanine or tryptophan at its end. This chain connects TRBV6-4 to TRBJ1-6; 11 nucleotides align to TRBD1. The CDR3 loop spans 19 amino acids. With V trimmed by 2 bases and J by 4 bases, 10 bases remained unmatched. CDR1 and CDR2 from the germline V gene are MRHNA and SNTAGT. CDR3 sequence: CASSDAGQGAISYNSPLHS. CDR3 nucleotides: TGTGCCAGCAGTGACGCCGGACAGGGGGCGATATCGTATAATTCACCCCTCCACTCT.

The chain carries TRBV2 and TRBJ1-1, with TRBD1 as a possible D gene (5 bases). The CDR3 spans 14 residues. The germline V gene has CDR1 SNHLY and CDR2 FYNNEI. Trimming stripped 7 bases from V and 5 bases from J, with 17 bases between. The CDR3 DNA follows: TGTGCCAGCACCTTACGGTCCGGGGCAACTGAAGCTTTCTTT. Amino acid sequence: CASTLRSGATEAFF.

This clonotype occurred many times. V and J are TRBV24-1 and TRBJ1-2; no clear D gene. Trimming cost V 1 base and J 8 bases, with 13 bases left between them. This CDR3 comprises 14 residues. Germline CDR1 reads KGHDR; CDR2 reads SFDVKD. CDR3 protein: CATSDFSGSAGYTF. Here the CDR3 DNA reads TGTGCCACCAGTGATTTTTCTGGGTCCGCGGGCTACACCTTC.

This clonotype was counted only a few times. This chain connects TRBV20-1 to TRBJ2-2, with 7 positions matching TRBD1. The germline gives CDR1 DFQATT, CDR2 SNEGSKA (reference sequence). Trimming removed 5 bases from V and 1 base from J; junction bases left unmatched: 4. The CDR3 length is 14 residues. In DNA, the CDR3 is TGCAGTGCTGATACAGGGGAGAACACCGGGGAGCTGTTTTTT. Translating it yields CSADTGENTGELFF.

To note about this clonotype: This may be a read error: a much more frequent sequence differs by one nucleotide. The chain joins TRBV10-3 to TRBJ1-3; no definite D call. The CDR3 runs 15 residues. CDR1 and CDR2 from the germline V gene are ENHRY and SYGVKD. V was clipped by 5 bases and J by 7 bases, with 18 bases between them. The CDR3, as DNA: TGTGCCATCAGTTACTCGAAGGTGGGAGCCAACACCATATATTTT. It specifies CAISYSKVGANTIYF.

This clonotype was seen only a few times. The V and J genes are TRBV10-3 and TRBJ2-7; 7 bases agree with TRBD2. The J call may be wrong; the DNA end is better matched by TRBJ2-1. The germline gives CDR1 ENHRY, CDR2 SYGVKD. The length of the CDR3 is 13 residues. CDR3: CAISDAGDNEQFF. The DNA for the CDR3 is TGTGCCATCAGTGATGCGGGAGACAATGAGCAGTTCTTC.

About this clonotype itself: A much more abundant neighbour one base away suggests this may be a read error. This sequence joins TRBV2 and TRBJ2-7, with 7 nucleotides matching TRBD2. CDR1 is SNHLY, CDR2 FYNNEI, per germline. Unmatched junction bases numbered 12, after V lost 7 bases and J lost 3 bases. This CDR3 contains 15 residues. The CDR3 loop is CASNLIRGDRYEQYF. The CDR3 nucleotides are TGTGCCAGCAACCTTATCCGGGGGGATCGCTACGAGCAGTACTTC.

As regards this clonotype: This may be a read error: a much more frequent sequence differs by one nucleotide. This chain connects TRBV6-5 to TRBJ1-4, with no clear D. The germline gives CDR1 MNHEY, CDR2 SVGAGI. CDR3 length: 15 residues. The CDR3 coding sequence is TGTACCAGCAGTTCTGAGTGGAGGAAGGACGGGAAACTGTTTTTT. Protein: CTSSSEWRKDGKLFF.

This clonotype showed up many times. The J gene is TRBJ1-2, the V gene TRBV7-9; weak D call: TRBD1 (6 bases). This CDR3 is 11 amino acids long. Germline lookup yields CDR1 SEHNR and CDR2 FQNEAQ (reference sequence). Trimming left V 10 bases short and J 4 bases short, with 10 bases between. CDR3 DNA sequence: TGTGCCACCAAGACAGGCTATGGCTACACCTTC. This encodes CATKTGYGYTF.

The chain combines TRBV12-3 or TRBV12-4 with TRBJ1-4; unclear D gene. There are 13 residues in the CDR3. With 2 bases removed from V and 0 bases from J, the gap between germline ends came to 1 base. CDR3 protein: CASSLTTNEKLFF. As DNA, the CDR3 is TGTGCCAGCAGTTTAACAACTAATGAAAAACTGTTTTTT.

This clonotype was counted many times. The chain is built from TRBV12-3 or TRBV12-4 and TRBJ1-1, with D possibly being TRBD1 (6 bases). This CDR3 spans 15 amino acids. Deletions cut 1 base from V and 1 base from J, with 10 bases between. DNA for the CDR3: TGTGCCAGCAGTTTAGAAACAGGGACGAACACTGAAGCTTTCTTT. Amino acid sequence: CASSLETGTNTEAFF.

This clonotype was seen ten or more times. The chain recombines TRBV5-8 with TRBJ1-1; 9 bases map to TRBD1. The CDR3 has 16 amino acids. Losses at the gene ends were 4 bases for V and 0 bases for J; bases not matched to a gene: 7. The V gene's germline CDR1 is SGHTS and CDR2 YDEGEE. The CDR3 nucleotides read TGTGCCAGCAGCGTTGGACAGGGGCGTATGAACACTGAAGCTTTCTTT. It specifies CASSVGQGRMNTEAFF.

This clonotype was detected only a few times. One end of the junction does not line up with germline, which may come from a read error. The V call is TRBV7-8, the J call TRBJ2-2; TRBD2 is a possible D gene (6 bases). Germline lookup yields CDR1 SGHVS and CDR2 FQNEAQ. The CDR3 loop spans 17 amino acids. The CDR3 DNA sequence: TGCGCCAGCAGCCACCCCCCGCGTAGCGGCAACACCGGGGAGCTGTTTTTT. Its translation is CASSHPPRSGNTGELFF.

This clonotype was seen many times. A much larger clone differs by one base, so this may be a read error. This sequence joins TRBV6-5 and TRBJ1-1; no clear D gene. The CDR3 covers 13 residues. CDR1 is MNHEY, CDR2 SVGAGI, per germline. Trimming took 6 bases from V and 1 from J, leaving 9 bases between them. CDR3 amino acids: CASSSQRNTEAFF. Written as DNA, the CDR3 is TGTGCCAGCAGCTCACAGAGGAACACTGAAGCTTTCTTT.